The 31 T cell receptor beta chains given below trace back to one sample, sequenced in a study of long-term antiretroviral therapy in people with HIV. Samples were assayed with immunoSEQ v3.0 at survey level. Measured with immunoSEQ multiplex PCR; TCRdb has only the in-frame clones, and not every one. The profile shows 38,000 or so clones, around 80% of them singletons. The sample consisted of unsorted PBMCs, taken 1.5 years after starting antiretroviral therapy. These receptors all come from a man aged 18 to 29 with HIV.

The V call is TRBV28, the J call TRBJ1-3; D remains unclear. The germline V gene has CDR1 MDHEN and CDR2 SYDVKM. This CDR3 region has 15 residues. Trimming stripped 1 base from V and 1 base from J, with 8 bases between. The CDR3 DNA sequence: TGTGCCAGCAGTTTATTATCGGAGTCTGGAAACACCATATATTTT. Protein sequence: CASSLLSESGNTIYF.

V gene TRBV10-3 combines with J gene TRBJ2-7; 8 bases line up with TRBD1. The CDR3 is made up of 17 amino acids. Germline assignment: CDR1 ENHRY and CDR2 SYGVKD. J gave up 2 bases and V 0 bases, and 9 bases lay outside the gene matches. DNA for the CDR3: TGTGCCATCAGTGAGTCTAGTCCCGGACAGGGAACCTACGAGCAGTACTTC. Translated: CAISESSPGQGTYEQYF.

There are a few counts of this clone. The chain couples TRBV10-3 to TRBJ1-5, with 7 bases identical to TRBD1. J was trimmed by 5 bases and V by 3 bases; bases with no gene match: 7. CDR3 size: 15 residues. Germline values: CDR1 ENHRY, CDR2 SYGVKD. The CDR3 reads CAISDSNRGYQPQHF. CDR3 bases: TGTGCCATCAGTGACTCTAACAGGGGCTATCAGCCCCAGCATTTT.

The chain uses TRBV19 and TRBJ1-2, with D perhaps matching TRBD1 (5 bases). The CDR3 sequence is 14 residues long. Trimming pared 7 bases from V and 5 bases from J, leaving 17 bases between. Germline CDR1 and CDR2: LNHDA and SQIVND (reference sequence). The CDR3: CASTPSGGTYGYTF. DNA of the CDR3: TGTGCCAGTACTCCGTCGGGGGGGACTTATGGCTACACCTTC.

This clone appeared a few times. This chain links TRBV19 with TRBJ2-1, with TRBD2 identical over 9 bases. The CDR3 runs 16 residues. Germline CDR1 is LNHDA and CDR2 is SQIVND (reference sequence). J was trimmed by 2 bases and V by 6 bases; bases with no gene match: 8. The CDR3: CASRAGGGLPYNEQFF. The CDR3, as DNA: TGTGCCAGTAGGGCGGGAGGGGGCCTTCCCTACAATGAGCAGTTCTTC.

This clone was found once. The chain is built from TRBV27 and TRBJ1-2; D remains ambiguous. Trimming removed 5 bases at V and 0 bases at J, with 10 bases between. The CDR3 totals 14 residues. CDR1 is MNHEY and CDR2 is SMNVEV in the germline V gene (reference sequence). CDR3 sequence reads: CASSPDGTNYGYTF. CDR3 bases: TGTGCCAGCAGTCCCGACGGAACTAACTATGGCTACACCTTC.

This rearrangement joins TRBV27 to TRBJ1-5; 10 nucleotides align to TRBD1. CDR3 length equals 16 residues. Unmatched junction bases numbered 6, after V lost 6 bases and J lost 1 base. Germline assignment: CDR1 MNHEY and CDR2 SMNVEV (reference sequence). Here the CDR3 reads CASRRDRGRSNQPQHF. DNA of the CDR3: TGTGCCAGCAGACGGGACAGGGGTAGAAGCAATCAGCCCCAGCATTTT.

This clone appeared once. The rearrangement links TRBV6-5 to TRBJ2-7, with 11 bases lining up with TRBD2. Germline lookup yields CDR1 MNHEY and CDR2 SVGAGI. The CDR3 totals 14 residues. With V trimmed by 4 bases and J by 6 bases, 5 bases remained unmatched. CDR3 bases: TGTGCCAGCAGTTTCGGACTAGCGGGTGGCGAGCAGTACTTC. Its protein product is CASSFGLAGGEQYF.

The chain recombines TRBV6-6 with TRBJ2-5, with 7 nucleotides matching TRBD2. There are 15 residues in the CDR3. The V and J ends lost 6 bases and 0 bases, in that order; junction bases with no gene match: 7. Germline V gene data show CDR1 as MNHNY and CDR2 as SVGAGI (reference sequence). CDR3 region: CASSLWGGDQETQYF. In DNA, the CDR3 is TGTGCCAGCAGCCTCTGGGGAGGGGACCAAGAGACCCAGTACTTC.

This clone has a handful of counts. The sample contains more than one DNA sequence encoding this CDR3. The rearrangement links TRBV7-3 to TRBJ2-1; D is unresolved. Trimming cost V 0 bases and J 9 bases, with 6 bases left between them. The germline CDR1 and CDR2 sequences are SGHTA and FQGTGA. The CDR3 has 12 amino acids. The CDR3 sequence: CASSLTAREQFF. Written as DNA, the CDR3 is TGTGCCAGCAGCTTAACCGCACGTGAGCAGTTCTTC.

CDR3 in amino acids: CASSYYRVPYEQYF. The CDR3 nucleotides read TGTGCCAGCAGCTACTACAGGGTACCCTACGAGCAGTACTTC. The chain uses TRBV5-6 and TRBJ2-7, with D possibly being TRBD1 (6 bases). The V gene lost 3 bases and the J gene lost 2 bases, with 12 bases spanning the gap. The CDR3 has 14 residues. CDR1 is SGHDT and CDR2 is YYEEEE in the germline V gene.

The chain links TRBV5-6 to TRBJ2-7; TRBD1 might be the D (5 bases). The CDR3 is made up of 13 amino acids. V was clipped by 4 bases and J by 1 base, with 9 bases between them. The germline gives CDR1 SGHDT, CDR2 YYEEEE. The CDR3 sequence is CASSQGGSYEQYF. CDR3 DNA sequence: TGTGCCAGCAGCCAGGGCGGTTCCTACGAGCAGTACTTC. The variable domain in full, completed from reference TRBV5-6 and TRBJ2-7, reads DAGVTQSPTHLIKTRGQQVTLRCSPKSGHDTVSWYQQALGQGPQFIFQYYEEEERQRGNFPDRFSGHQFPNYSSELNVNALLLGDSALYLCASSQGGSYEQYFGPGTRLTVT.

V usage is TRBV29-1 and J usage is TRBJ2-3; TRBD1 agrees at 7 bases. CDR1 is SQVTM and CDR2 is ANQGSEA in the germline V gene. The junction had 4 bases not matched to a gene; V was cut back by 6 bases and J by 4 bases. The CDR3 loop spans 12 amino acids. DNA for the CDR3: TGCAGCGTGGACACAGGGGCAGATACGCAGTATTTT. Residues: CSVDTGADTQYF.

The rearrangement joins TRBV7-2 to TRBJ2-7; no definite D call. The CDR3 has 15 residues. Germline-derived CDR1 and CDR2 are SGHTA and FQGNSA. The V and J ends lost 1 base and 3 bases respectively, with 13 bases between them. CDR3 loop: CASSLGSGPSYEQYF. CDR3 in DNA: TGTGCCAGCAGCTTAGGTTCGGGTCCCAGCTACGAGCAGTACTTC.

The rearrangement joins TRBV5-6 to TRBJ1-1; tentative D call: TRBD1 (6 bases). Germline V gives CDR1 SGHDT, CDR2 YYEEEE. V was cut by 3 bases and J by 1 base, with 13 bases left in between. The CDR3 covers 15 residues. CDR3 loop: CASSWPSDRNTEAFF. As DNA, the CDR3 is TGTGCCAGCAGCTGGCCATCGGACAGGAACACTGAAGCTTTCTTT.

This rearrangement joins TRBV5-1 to TRBJ2-1; 8 positions match TRBD1. CDR1 SGHRS and CDR2 YFSETQ come from the germline V gene. The V and J ends lost 2 bases and 5 bases, in that order; junction bases with no gene match: 6. The CDR3 loop spans 15 amino acids. CDR3: CASSFAGQVNNEQFF. In DNA form, the CDR3 reads TGCGCCAGCAGCTTCGCGGGACAGGTAAACAATGAGCAGTTCTTC.

Only one count was recorded for this clone. The rearrangement uses TRBV5-1 and TRBJ2-7, with unresolved D. The ends were cut back, 1 base at V and 5 bases at J, with 13 bases in the middle. The CDR3 has 14 amino acids. The germline V gene encodes CDR1 SGHRS and CDR2 YFSETQ. CDR3: CASSLSGKTNEQYF. The CDR3 bases are TGCGCCAGCAGCTTGTCTGGGAAAACTAACGAGCAGTACTTC.

V gene TRBV5-1 combines with J gene TRBJ2-2, with TRBD2 matching over 10 bases. Germline V lookup: CDR1 SGHRS, CDR2 YFSETQ. Trimming at V came to 4 bases and at J to 7 bases, leaving 7 bases not matched to a gene. The CDR3 has 15 residues. The chain's CDR3 is CASSTASGSIGELFF. The CDR3 DNA reads TGCGCCAGCAGCACCGCTAGCGGGAGTATCGGGGAGCTGTTTTTT.

The rearrangement links TRBV9 to TRBJ1-1; 8 bases are shared with TRBD1. Per the germline V gene, CDR1 is SGDLS and CDR2 is YYNGEE. CDR3 length equals 15 residues. The V segment lost 1 base and the J segment 4 bases; nucleotides outside the gene matches: 6. The CDR3 sequence: CASSVSGQGATEAFF. In nucleotides, the CDR3 is TGTGCCAGCAGCGTATCGGGGCAGGGGGCCACTGAAGCTTTCTTT.

The chain is built from TRBV28 and TRBJ2-3, with 16 bases matching TRBD2. After removal of 4 bases from V and 8 bases from J, the junction contained 6 bases not matched to a gene. The germline V gene encodes CDR1 MDHEN and CDR2 SYDVKM. CDR3 length: 16 residues. The CDR3 sequence: CASSSPGTSGRATQYF. The CDR3 nucleotides read TGTGCCAGCAGTTCCCCAGGGACTAGCGGGAGGGCTACGCAGTATTTT.

This rearrangement joins TRBV7-3 to TRBJ1-5, with a possible D match to TRBD1 (6 bases). The V and J ends lost 10 bases and 6 bases respectively, with 16 bases between them. CDR1 is SGHTA, CDR2 FQGTGA, per germline. The CDR3 covers 13 residues. The CDR3 is CAIPQGTGQPQHF. CDR3 coding DNA: TGTGCCATACCACAGGGTACGGGTCAGCCCCAGCATTTT. The variable domain in full, completed from reference TRBV7-3 and TRBJ1-5, reads GAGVSQTPSNKVTEKGKYVELRCDPISGHTALYWYRQSLGQGPEFLIYFQGTGAADDSGLPNDRFFAVRPEGSVSTLKIQRTERGDSAVYLCAIPQGTGQPQHFGDGTRLSIL.

The gene calls are TRBV10-2 and TRBJ2-7, with TRBD2 identical over 7 bases. Per the germline V gene, CDR1 is WSHSY and CDR2 is SAAADI. V dropped 3 bases and J dropped 3; count of bases not matched to a gene: 5. The CDR3 is 14 residues long. This CDR3 reads CASSELLASYEQYF. In nucleotides, the CDR3 is TGCGCCAGCAGTGAATTACTAGCGAGCTACGAGCAGTACTTC.

Within the sample, this clone is medium-sized. The chain recombines TRBV18 with TRBJ1-2; D not certain. CDR1 and CDR2 from the germline V gene are KGHSH and LQKENI. CDR3 length: 15 residues. Trimming took 6 bases from V and 4 from J, leaving 18 bases between them. The DNA of the CDR3 is TGTGCCAGCTCCTTAGGACCAGATTCGGGCTATGGCTACACCTTC. Encoded protein: CASSLGPDSGYGYTF. The whole variable domain, remainder taken from reference TRBV18 and TRBJ1-2, is NAGVMQNPRHLVRRRGQEARLRCSPMKGHSHVYWYRQLPEEGLKFMVYLQKENIIDESGMPKERFSAEFPKEGPSILRIQQVVRGDSAAYFCASSLGPDSGYGYTFGSGTRLTVV.

The V and J genes are TRBV19 and TRBJ2-7, with no clear D. The CDR3 runs 13 residues. Trimming took off 3 bases at V and 3 bases at J, with 9 bases between the two ends. Germline V gene sequence: CDR1 LNHDA, CDR2 SQIVND (reference sequence). The CDR3 loop reads CASSIDKDYEQYF. For the CDR3, the DNA is TGTGCCAGTAGTATTGATAAGGACTACGAGCAGTACTTC.

The J gene is TRBJ1-1, the V gene TRBV5-4; TRBD1 is a possible D gene (6 bases). CDR1 SGHNT and CDR2 YYREEE come from the germline V gene (reference sequence). V lost 2 bases to trimming and J lost 4 bases, with 15 bases between them. The CDR3 has 15 amino acids. The CDR3 DNA sequence: TGTGCCAGCAGCTTTTCAGGGGCTTTAGGCACTGAAGCTTTCTTT. Amino acids: CASSFSGALGTEAFF.

About this clone: Additional DNA sequences in this sample encode the identical CDR3. The rearrangement links TRBV5-6 to TRBJ2-7; weak D call: TRBD1 (6 bases). The CDR3 totals 12 residues. CDR1 is SGHDT and CDR2 is YYEEEE in the germline V gene. The V end lost 2 bases, the J end lost 5 bases, and 8 bases lay between the germline ends. CDR3: CASSFGTHEQYF. The CDR3 bases are TGTGCCAGCAGCTTTGGGACACACGAGCAGTACTTC.

The chain combines TRBV7-9 with TRBJ2-7; 11 positions match TRBD1. CDR3 length: 15 residues. Germline CDR1 SEHNR, CDR2 FQNEAQ (reference sequence). V lost 5 bases and J lost 5; bases outside the gene matches: 8. Written as DNA, the CDR3 is TGTGCCAGCAGCGCCGGACAGGGGGCGCTGAACGAGCAGTACTTC. It specifies CASSAGQGALNEQYF. The complete variable domain, with remaining parts taken from reference TRBV7-9 and TRBJ2-7, reads DTGVSQNPRHKITKRGQNVTFRCDPISEHNRLYWYRQTLGQGPEFLTYFQNEAQLEKSRLLSDRFSAERPKGSFSTLEIQRTEQGDSAMYLCASSAGQGALNEQYFGPGTRLTVT.

As to this clone: Other DNA variants within this sample encode the same CDR3. The rearrangement uses TRBV6-6 and TRBJ1-3; D is unclear. The germline V and J ends were trimmed by 6 bases and 5 bases, with 8 bases remaining between them. Germline CDR1 is MNHNY and CDR2 is SVGAGI (reference sequence). The CDR3 is made up of 12 amino acids. For the CDR3, the DNA is TGTGCCAGCAGCCGACCCAGAAACACCATATATTTT. This encodes CASSRPRNTIYF.

This clone was counted between two and nine times. The chain couples TRBV13 to TRBJ2-7; D is unresolved. V lost 1 base, J lost 3 bases, and 4 bases lay in between. This CDR3 is 12 amino acids long. Germline-derived CDR1 and CDR2 are PRHDT and FYEKMQ (reference sequence). The CDR3 is CASSLEGYEQYF. In DNA form, the CDR3 reads TGTGCCAGCAGCTTAGAGGGCTACGAGCAGTACTTC.

The gene calls are TRBV18 and TRBJ2-3; D gene uncertain. The germline gives CDR1 KGHSH, CDR2 LQKENI. V gave up 5 bases and J gave up 6 bases, with 21 bases separating them. The CDR3 is 16 residues long. CDR3 bases: TGTGCCAGCTCAGGAGTTTATCGAACGAGGTCGGATACGCAGTATTTT. The encoded protein is CASSGVYRTRSDTQYF.

This clone was observed once. V gene TRBV18 combines with J gene TRBJ2-7, with 11 bases identical to TRBD2. In germline, CDR1 is KGHSH, CDR2 LQKENI. Trimming cost V 5 bases and J 0 bases; bases outside gene matches: 3. The CDR3 loop spans 15 amino acids. CDR3 nucleotides: TGTGCCAGCTCAGGGACTAGCGGCCACTCCTACGAGCAGTACTTC. It translates to CASSGTSGHSYEQYF.